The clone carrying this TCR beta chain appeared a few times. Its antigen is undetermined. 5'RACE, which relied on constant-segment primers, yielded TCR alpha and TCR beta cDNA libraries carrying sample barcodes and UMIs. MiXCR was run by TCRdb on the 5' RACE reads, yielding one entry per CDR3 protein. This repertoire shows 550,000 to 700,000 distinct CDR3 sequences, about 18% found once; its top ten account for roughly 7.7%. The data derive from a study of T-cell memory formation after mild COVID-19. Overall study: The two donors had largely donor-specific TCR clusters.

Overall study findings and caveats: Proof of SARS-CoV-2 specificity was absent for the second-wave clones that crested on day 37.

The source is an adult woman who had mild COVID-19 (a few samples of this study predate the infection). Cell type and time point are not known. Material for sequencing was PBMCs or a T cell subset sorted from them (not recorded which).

CDR3 DNA: TGTGCCACCAGTGGACAGGCGGGAGGTACTAACAATGAGCAGTTCTTC. This translates into CATSGQAGGTNNEQFF. The chain joins TRBV24-1 to TRBJ2-1; 8 bases line up with TRBD2. Germline V gene sequence: CDR1 KGHDR, CDR2 SFDVKD. V lost 5 bases to trimming and J lost 5 bases; unmatched junction nucleotides: 10. This CDR3 is built from 16 residues.